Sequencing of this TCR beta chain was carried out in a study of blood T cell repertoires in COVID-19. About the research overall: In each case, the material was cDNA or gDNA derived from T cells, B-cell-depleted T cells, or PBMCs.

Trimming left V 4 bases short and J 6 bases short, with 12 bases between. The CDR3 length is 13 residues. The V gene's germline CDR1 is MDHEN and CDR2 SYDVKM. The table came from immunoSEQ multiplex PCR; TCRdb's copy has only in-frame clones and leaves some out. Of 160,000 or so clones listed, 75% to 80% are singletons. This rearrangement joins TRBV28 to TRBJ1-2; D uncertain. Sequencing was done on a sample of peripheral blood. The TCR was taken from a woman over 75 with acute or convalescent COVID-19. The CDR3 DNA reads TGTGCCAGCAGTTCCCCCCCCCTTGATGGCTACACCTTC. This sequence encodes CASSSPPLDGYTF.